These T cell receptor beta chains were read from a single sample in a study of T cells after yellow fever vaccination. Each CDR3 protein is one row after TCRdb ran MiXCR on the 5' RACE reads. The sample gives fewer than 350,000 distinct CDR3 sequences, approximately 4% of which show up once; 15% to 20% is in the top ten. This specimen was PBMCs, taken 15 days after the yellow fever booster vaccination. All receptors derive from a young man who received the YFV17D yellow fever vaccine. CDR3s include the opening cysteine and the closing phenylalanine or tryptophan. D genes are given only for firm matches. Size is omitted from some rows. Given values are once, few, many or a class for expanded clones.

j_call | clone_size | d_call | v_call | cdr3_nt | cdr3_aa
TRBJ2-1 | - | TRBD2 | TRBV7-2 | TGTGCCAGCAGCTCCCTTCGCGGGGGGGCCCTTTTCTTC | CASSSLRGGALFF
TRBJ2-2 | few | - | TRBV29-1 | TGCAGCGTCGTTCAGGGGTATACCGGGGAGCTGTTTTTT | CSVVQGYTGELFF
TRBJ2-7 | many | TRBD1 | TRBV29-1 | TGCAGCGTCGATACAGGGGCCTACGAGCAGTACTTC | CSVDTGAYEQYF
TRBJ2-2 | - | - | TRBV5-4 | TGTGCCAGCAGCTTGGGGGGTCCTGCGTTGGTGACCGGGGAGCTGTTTTTT | CASSLGGPALVTGELFF
TRBJ2-3 | many | - | TRBV5-6 | TGTGCCAGCAGCTTCGGGGGGCGCACAGATACGCAGTATTTT | CASSFGGRTDTQYF
TRBJ1-2 | many | - | TRBV6-1 | TGTGCCAGCAGACGGACCGGTTCCGGTGGCTACACCTTC | CASRRTGSGGYTF
TRBJ1-1 | few | TRBD1 | TRBV5-4 | TGTGCCAGCAGCCAAGGGGGCGAGGGAGGGGACACTGAAGCTTTCTTT | CASSQGGEGGDTEAFF
TRBJ2-3 | - | - | TRBV27 | TGTGCCAGCAGTCTAGGGCCCGGTCCAGATACGCAGTATTTT | CASSLGPGPDTQYF
TRBJ2-2 | - | - | TRBV5-4 | TGTGCCAGCAGCCATCCCGGCCAAGGGGTGAGCGGGGAGCTGTTTTTT | CASSHPGQGVSGELFF
TRBJ1-4 | - | TRBD1 | TRBV5-1 | TGCGCCAGCAGCTACCAGGGGGTAGGTAGTGAAAAACTGTTTTTT | CASSYQGVGSEKLFF
TRBJ2-5 | - | TRBD1 | TRBV20-1 | TGCAGTGCTACCCCTTGGACAGGACAAGAGACCCAGTACTTC | CSATPWTGQETQYF
TRBJ1-4 | few | - | TRBV7-6 | TGTGCCAGCAGCCACTGGCGGAGTGAAAAACTGTTTTTT | CASSHWRSEKLFF
TRBJ1-1 | many | - | TRBV20-1 | TGCAGTGCTAGAGATATGGAGAAGCAGGGAGGGAACACTGAAGCTTTCTTT | CSARDMEKQGGNTEAFF
TRBJ2-3 | - | - | TRBV3-1 | TGTGCCAGCAGTTACGGCGGTAATACGCAGTATTTT | CASSYGGNTQYF
TRBJ1-1 | - | - | TRBV25-1 | TGTGCCAGCTCCCGGCAGCTTACGGCTTTCTTT | CASSRQLTAFF
TRBJ2-7 | - | - | TRBV2 | TGTGCCAGCAGCCCGGACCGCTTCTCCTACGAGCAGTACTTC | CASSPDRFSYEQYF
TRBJ1-4 | many | - | TRBV5-1 | TGCGCCAGCAGCTTGTACGGTGATAATGAAAAACTGTTTTTT | CASSLYGDNEKLFF
TRBJ2-5 | - | TRBD2 | TRBV15 | TGTGCCACCAGCAGAGATCTGACTAGCGGTTTAGAGACCCAGTACTTC | CATSRDLTSGLETQYF
TRBJ2-1 | - | - | TRBV24-1 | TGTGCCACCAGTGCTACCTCGGGGTACTACAATGAGCAGTTCTTC | CATSATSGYYNEQFF
TRBJ1-2 | many | - | TRBV4-3 | TGCGCCAGCAGCCAAGAATGGGGAGCAGGATCGCATGGCTACACCTTC | CASSQEWGAGSHGYTF
TRBJ2-1 | many | TRBD1 | TRBV20-1 | TGCAGTGCCGACAGGGCCTCCTACAATGAGCAGTTCTTC | CSADRASYNEQFF
TRBJ2-1 | few | - | TRBV24-1 | TGTGCCACCGGGGGGCCTCTTCTTAATGAGCAGTTCTTC | CATGGPLLNEQFF
TRBJ2-1 | few | TRBD2 | TRBV7-9 | TGTGCCAGCAGCTTACCCCAGACTAGCGGGACAACCTACAATGAGCAGTTCTTC | CASSLPQTSGTTYNEQFF
TRBJ1-4 | - | - | TRBV5-5 | TGTGCCAGCAGCTTTAGGGGCGCAACTAATGAAAAACTGTTTTTT | CASSFRGATNEKLFF
TRBJ1-1 | many | - | TRBV12-3/TRBV12-4 | TGTGCCAGCAGCCGGACACCGAACACTGAAGCTTTCTTT | CASSRTPNTEAFF
TRBJ1-6 | few | - | TRBV27 | TGTGCCAGCAGTTTATATCAGGAGACCAATTCACCCCTCCACTTT | CASSLYQETNSPLHF
TRBJ2-2 | many | - | TRBV7-2 | TGTGCCAGCAGCTTCTCATCGAACACCGGGGAGCTGTTTTTT | CASSFSSNTGELFF
TRBJ2-7 | many | TRBD1 | TRBV5-1 | TGCGCCAGCAGCGTCCCTGGACAGGGGGCTAACGAGCAGTACTTC | CASSVPGQGANEQYF
TRBJ2-2 | few | TRBD1 | TRBV18 | TGTGCCAGCTCACCCCAGGGGGCGCGGAACACCGGGGAGCTGTTTTTT | CASSPQGARNTGELFF
TRBJ1-1 | few | - | TRBV6-4 | TGTGCCAGCAGGAGGAGGGGAGACATGAACACTGAAGCTTTCTTT | CASRRRGDMNTEAFF
TRBJ2-2 | - | - | TRBV18 | TGTGCCAGCTCACCGACACTCACCGGGGAGCTGTTTTTT | CASSPTLTGELFF
TRBJ1-6 | few | - | TRBV25-1 | TGTGCCAGCAGTAATAGGGGTTCATCACCCCTCCACTTT | CASSNRGSSPLHF
TRBJ2-7 | many | - | TRBV7-2 | TGTGCCAGCAGATATGGGGGGGGCTTGGGTGACGAGCAGTACTTC | CASRYGGGLGDEQYF
TRBJ2-3 | few | - | TRBV5-1 | TGCGCCAGCAGCCGGGCCCCAGGATCAGATACGCAGTATTTT | CASSRAPGSDTQYF
TRBJ1-2 | few | - | TRBV19 | TGTGCCAGTAGTCGGGTGGAGGGGCCGCGTGGCTACACCTTC | CASSRVEGPRGYTF
TRBJ1-1 | - | - | TRBV20-1 | TGCAGTGCTTGGGGGGGGCCCGCGAACACTGAAGCTTTCTTT | CSAWGGPANTEAFF
TRBJ1-5 | many | TRBD1 | TRBV6-2/TRBV6-3 | TGTGCCAGCAGCCGCGGGACAGGGTCTCAGCCCCAGCATTTT | CASSRGTGSQPQHF
TRBJ2-7 | many | TRBD1 | TRBV7-2 | TGTGCCAGCAGCTTATTTGGGACAGGGGCTAACGAGCAGTACTTC | CASSLFGTGANEQYF
TRBJ2-5 | - | - | TRBV6-5 | TGTGCCAGCAGTTACTCGATGTTGGTTGCGGGAGAGACCCAGTACTTC | CASSYSMLVAGETQYF